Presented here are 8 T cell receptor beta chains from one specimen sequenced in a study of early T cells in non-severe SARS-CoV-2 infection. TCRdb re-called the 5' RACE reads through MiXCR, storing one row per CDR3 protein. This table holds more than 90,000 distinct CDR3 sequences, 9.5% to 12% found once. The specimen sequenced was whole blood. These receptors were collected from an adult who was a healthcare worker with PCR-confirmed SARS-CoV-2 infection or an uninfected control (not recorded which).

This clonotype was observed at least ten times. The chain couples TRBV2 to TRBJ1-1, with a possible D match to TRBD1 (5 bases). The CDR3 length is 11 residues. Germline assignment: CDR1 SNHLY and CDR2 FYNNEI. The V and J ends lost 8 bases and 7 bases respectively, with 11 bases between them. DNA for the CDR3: TGTGCCAGCTTGATAGGGGATGAAGCTTTCTTT. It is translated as CASLIGDEAFF.

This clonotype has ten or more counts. CDR3 residues: CASSPDRGGTNEKLFF. DNA for the CDR3: TGTGCCAGCAGCCCCGACAGGGGGGGAACTAATGAAAAACTGTTTTTT. The chain combines TRBV3-1 with TRBJ1-4, with 9 positions matching TRBD1. V was clipped by 4 bases and J by 1 base; unmatched bases: 4. The V gene's germline CDR1 is LGHDT and CDR2 YNNKEL (reference sequence). The CDR3 is 16 residues long. The whole variable domain, remainder taken from reference TRBV3-1 and TRBJ1-4, is DTAVSQTPKYLVTQMGNDKSIKCEQNLGHDTMYWYKQDSKKFLKIMFSYNNKELIINETVPNRFSPKSPDKAHLNLHINSLELGDSAVYFCASSPDRGGTNEKLFFGSGTQLSVL.

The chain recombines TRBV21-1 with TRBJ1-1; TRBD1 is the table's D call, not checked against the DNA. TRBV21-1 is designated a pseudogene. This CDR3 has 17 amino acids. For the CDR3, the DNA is TGTGCCAGCAGCAAAGAGGCGGCTAGGGGGCAGGACACTGAAGCTTTCTTT. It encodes CASSKEAARGQDTEAFF.

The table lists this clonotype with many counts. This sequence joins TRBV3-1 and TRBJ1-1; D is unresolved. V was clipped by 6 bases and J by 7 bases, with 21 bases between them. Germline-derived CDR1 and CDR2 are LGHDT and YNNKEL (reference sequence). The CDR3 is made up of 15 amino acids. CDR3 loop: CASSQNNGYSGEAFF. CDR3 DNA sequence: TGTGCCAGCAGTCAAAACAACGGATATTCTGGTGAAGCTTTCTTT.

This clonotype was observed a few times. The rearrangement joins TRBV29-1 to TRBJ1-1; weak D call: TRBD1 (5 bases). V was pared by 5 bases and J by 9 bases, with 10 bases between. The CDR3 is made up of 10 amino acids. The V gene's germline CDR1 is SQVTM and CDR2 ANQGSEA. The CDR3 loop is CSVRQRKAFF. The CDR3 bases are TGCAGCGTTCGACAGCGAAAAGCTTTCTTT. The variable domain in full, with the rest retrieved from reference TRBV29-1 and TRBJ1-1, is SAVISQKPSRDICQRGTSLTIQCQVDSQVTMMFWYRQQPGQSLTLIATANQGSEATYESGFVIDKFPISRPNLTFSTLTVSNMSPEDSSIYLCSVRQRKAFFGQGTRLTVV.

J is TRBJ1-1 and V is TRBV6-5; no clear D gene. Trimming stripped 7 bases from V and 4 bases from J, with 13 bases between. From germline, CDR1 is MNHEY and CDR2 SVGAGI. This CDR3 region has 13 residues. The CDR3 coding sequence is TGTGCCAGCACGGCGGTCTGGGGCACTGAAGCTTTCTTT. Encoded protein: CASTAVWGTEAFF.

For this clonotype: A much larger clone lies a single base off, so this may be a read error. The DNA for the CDR3 is TGCGCCAGCAGCCTAGTAGACAACGGGCAGTACTTC. Its protein is CASSLVDNGQYF. The V gene is TRBV5-1, the J gene TRBJ2-7; D is unresolved. Germline CDR1 SGHRS, CDR2 YFSETQ. The V and J ends lost 4 bases and 9 bases respectively, with 14 bases between them. The CDR3 is made up of 12 amino acids.

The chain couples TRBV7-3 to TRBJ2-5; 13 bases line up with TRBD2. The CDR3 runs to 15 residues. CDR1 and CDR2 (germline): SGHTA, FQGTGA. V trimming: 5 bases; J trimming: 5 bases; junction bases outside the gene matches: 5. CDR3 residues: CASSLTSGRFETQYF. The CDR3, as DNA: TGTGCCAGCAGCCTGACTAGCGGGAGGTTTGAGACCCAGTACTTC.